Shown below are 9 T cell receptor beta chains from a single sample sequenced in a study of blood T cell repertoires in COVID-19. Some clones are missing from TCRdb's copy, which holds only in-frame ones; the method was immunoSEQ multiplex PCR. Of 55,000 to 75,000 clones detected, over 65% appear once; the ten largest clones hold about 25%. The sequencing input was peripheral blood. The receptors here all came from a human donor in a cohort sampled during active COVID-19.

The chain combines TRBV6-6 with TRBJ1-6; weak D call: TRBD1 (6 bases). The ends were cut back, 5 bases at V and 7 bases at J, with 21 bases in the middle. CDR1 and CDR2 from the germline V gene are MNHNY and SVGAGI (reference sequence). The CDR3 length is 17 residues. CDR3 residues: CASSPPAGGQLNSPLHF. The CDR3 DNA sequence: TGTGCCAGCAGTCCCCCGGCGGGAGGACAGTTGAATTCACCCCTCCACTTT.

A single count supports this clone. This chain joins TRBV30 and TRBJ2-3, with 9 bases lining up with TRBD1. CDR1 and CDR2 from the germline V gene are GTSNPN and SVGIG (reference sequence). The CDR3 runs to 15 residues. J lost 3 bases, V lost 1 base, and 5 bases had no gene match. DNA of the CDR3: TGTGCCTGGAGTGCTGGGGACAGGGTGACAGATACGCAGTATTTT. This encodes CAWSAGDRVTDTQYF.

This chain joins TRBV18 and TRBJ2-2; 9 nucleotides align to TRBD1. The length of the CDR3 is 20 residues. V was clipped by 1 base and J by 0 bases; unmatched bases: 12. Per germline, CDR1 KGHSH and CDR2 LQKENI. CDR3 sequence (DNA): TGTGCCAGCTCACCACGGACTCCAGGACAGGGGACTCCGAACACCGGGGAGCTGTTTTTT. Translated, it gives CASSPRTPGQGTPNTGELFF.

The sample holds one count of this clone. The genes are TRBV7-8 and TRBJ2-3, with TRBD2 identical over 10 bases. There are 15 residues in the CDR3. In germline, CDR1 is SGHVS, CDR2 FQNEAQ. J was trimmed by 2 bases and V by 7 bases; bases with no gene match: 6. The CDR3 loop is CASTKGTSVTDTQYF. In DNA form, the CDR3 reads TGTGCCAGCACCAAAGGGACTAGCGTCACAGATACGCAGTATTTT.

This rearrangement joins TRBV5-1 to TRBJ2-2; TRBD1 matches 7 bases. This CDR3 spans 16 amino acids. V lost 3 bases and J lost 2; bases outside the gene matches: 7. CDR1 is SGHRS and CDR2 is YFSETQ in the germline V gene. CDR3: CASSSQDRLNTGELFF. CDR3 DNA: TGCGCCAGCAGCTCTCAGGACAGGTTAAACACCGGGGAGCTGTTTTTT.

The chain links TRBV10-1 to TRBJ1-2, with TRBD1 as a possible D gene (5 bases). Between the trimmed V and J ends, which lost 0 bases and 5 bases, there was a span of 10 bases. CDR1 WNHNN and CDR2 SYGVQD come from the germline V gene (reference sequence). The CDR3 runs to 14 residues. The DNA of the CDR3 is TGCGCCAGCAGTGAGTCGACAGTCCATTATGGCTACACCTTC. Translated: CASSESTVHYGYTF.

V gene TRBV21-1 combines with J gene TRBJ2-5; TRBD2, the table's D call, was not compared with the DNA. TRBV21-1 is a pseudogene. The CDR3 runs 16 residues. CDR3 coding DNA: TGTGCCAGCAGCCGAACTAGCGGGGGGCCCCCAGAGACCCAGTACTTC. It specifies CASSRTSGGPPETQYF.

About this clone itself: Other DNA sequences in this sample translate to the same CDR3. The rearrangement links TRBV18 to TRBJ1-5; 8 nucleotides match TRBD1. The germline gives CDR1 KGHSH, CDR2 LQKENI. V dropped 2 bases and J dropped 2; count of bases not matched to a gene: 2. The CDR3 loop spans 15 amino acids. As DNA, the CDR3 is TGTGCCAGCTCACCAGGGACAGGTGGCAATCAGCCCCAGCATTTT. Translation gives CASSPGTGGNQPQHF.

Note on this clone: Sequence at one end of the junction differs from germline and may be a read error. This chain's CDR3 is CASSDGLAGSHEQYF. The CDR3 coding sequence is TGTGCCAGCAGTGACGGACTAGCGGGCTCCCACGAGCAGTACTTC. The chain is built from TRBV6-2 or TRBV6-3 and TRBJ2-7; TRBD2 aligns across 11 bases. The CDR3 sequence is 15 residues long. Germline lookup yields CDR1 MNHEY and CDR2 SVGEGT.